Below, 27 T cell receptor beta chains from the same sample are listed, as sequenced in a study of blood T cell repertoires in COVID-19. Assay: immunoSEQ multiplex PCR; the TCRdb copy retains only in-frame clones and omits some. The sample yields about 220,000 clones, roughly nine tenths seen once. The sample was PBMCs or T cells enriched from blood (not recorded which). Receptors originate from a young woman in a cohort exposed to, infected with or recovered from COVID-19 (not recorded which).

The chain couples TRBV5-1 to TRBJ2-5; D is unclear. CDR1 SGHRS and CDR2 YFSETQ come from the germline V gene. The germline V and J ends were trimmed by 2 bases and 5 bases, with 4 bases remaining between them. The CDR3 is 11 amino acids. CDR3 region: CASSFRETQYF. The CDR3 DNA reads TGCGCCAGCAGCTTTCGTGAGACCCAGTACTTC.

V usage is TRBV6-7 and J usage is TRBJ2-1; a possible D gene is TRBD1 (6 bases). TRBV6-7 has ORF status, its function being uncertain. V was trimmed by 0 bases and J by 4 bases, leaving 19 bases between them. This CDR3 contains 18 residues. The CDR3 protein is CASSYSNFSRGRYNEQFF. As DNA, the CDR3 is TGTGCCAGCAGTTACTCGAACTTTTCCAGGGGACGGTACAATGAGCAGTTCTTC.

The chain employs TRBV6-5 and TRBJ2-7; maybe TRBD2 (7 bases). V was pared by 6 bases and J by 7 bases, with 16 bases between. This CDR3 is built from 13 residues. Germline lookup yields CDR1 MNHEY and CDR2 SVGAGI. CDR3 sequence: CASSEGGIGEQYF. The CDR3 coding sequence is TGTGCCAGCAGCGAGGGGGGGATCGGGGAGCAGTACTTC.

V gene TRBV5-1 combines with J gene TRBJ2-5; 14 bases agree with TRBD2. V lost 4 bases to trimming and J lost 4 bases; unmatched junction nucleotides: 6. The CDR3 loop spans 16 amino acids. CDR1 is SGHRS and CDR2 is YFSETQ in the germline V gene. The CDR3 nucleotides are TGCGCCAGCAGCCCAGGGACTAGCGGGAGAGGAGAGACCCAGTACTTC. Translating it yields CASSPGTSGRGETQYF.

This chain links TRBV28 with TRBJ1-2; unclear D gene. Germline V gives CDR1 MDHEN, CDR2 SYDVKM. CDR3 length: 12 amino acids. V gave up 8 bases and J gave up 1 base, with 8 bases separating them. The CDR3: CASRGLNYGYTF. DNA of the CDR3: TGTGCCAGCCGGGGTCTTAACTATGGCTACACCTTC.

The CDR3 loop is CASSHGLAGGRETQYF. The CDR3 DNA follows: TGTGCCAGCAGCCACGGACTAGCGGGGGGGCGGGAGACCCAGTACTTC. The J gene is TRBJ2-5, the V gene TRBV11-1; 15 bases are shared with TRBD2. The CDR3 is made up of 16 amino acids. CDR1 is SGHAT and CDR2 is FQDESV in the germline V gene (reference sequence). With 5 bases clipped from V and 5 bases from J, the junction kept 6 bases outside the gene matches.

The rearrangement links TRBV5-4 to TRBJ1-3; D unresolved. The CDR3 sequence is 15 residues long. V was clipped by 2 bases and J by 0 bases, with 9 bases between them. Germline V lookup: CDR1 SGHNT, CDR2 YYREEE (reference sequence). CDR3 sequence (DNA): TGTGCCAGCAGCTTAGCCGGGTCCTCTGGAAACACCATATATTTT. Residues: CASSLAGSSGNTIYF.

V usage is TRBV5-8 and J usage is TRBJ2-1; 7 bases align to TRBD2. The CDR3 runs 14 residues. Per the germline V gene, CDR1 is SGHTS and CDR2 is YDEGEE. J gave up 5 bases and V 3 bases, and 5 bases lay outside the gene matches. The DNA for the CDR3 is TGTGCCAGCAGCTGGGGGAGGGAGCACAATGAGCAGTTCTTC. Amino acids: CASSWGREHNEQFF.

The J gene is TRBJ1-2, the V gene TRBV6-1; D gene ambiguous. This CDR3 region has 14 residues. Trimming removed 1 base from V and 7 bases from J, with 13 bases in between. Germline CDR1 MNHNS, CDR2 SASEGT. This CDR3 is CASSEGQEGSGYTF. In DNA, the CDR3 is TGTGCCAGCAGTGAAGGTCAGGAGGGTTCTGGCTACACCTTC.

The V and J genes are TRBV4-1 and TRBJ1-5; TRBD1 might be the D (6 bases). Germline V gene sequence: CDR1 MGHRA, CDR2 YSYEKL. The CDR3 loop spans 16 amino acids. V dropped 4 bases and J dropped 3 bases, with 16 bases sitting between them. CDR3 sequence reads: CASSRLFGGANQPQHF. DNA of the CDR3: TGCGCCAGCAGCCGCCTTTTCGGGGGGGCCAATCAGCCCCAGCATTTT.

V is TRBV11-2 and J is TRBJ2-2, with TRBD2 matching over 8 bases. The V gene's germline CDR1 is SGHAT and CDR2 FQNNGV. This CDR3 is built from 15 residues. After removal of 1 base from V and 7 bases from J, the junction contained 5 bases not matched to a gene. The DNA of the CDR3 is TGTGCCAGCAGCTTAGCGGGAGGGCCGCGCGGGGAGCTGTTTTTT. It yields the protein CASSLAGGPRGELFF.

A single count supports this clone. The gene calls are TRBV28 and TRBJ1-2; 9 nucleotides align to TRBD1. This CDR3 has 14 amino acids. J gave up 4 bases and V 3 bases, and 3 bases lay outside the gene matches. Per germline, CDR1 MDHEN and CDR2 SYDVKM. This CDR3 is CASSFVTGGYGYTF. CDR3 DNA sequence: TGTGCCAGCAGTTTCGTGACAGGGGGCTATGGCTACACCTTC.

This clone has just a few counts. The rearrangement links TRBV7-9 to TRBJ2-5; D remains unclear. The CDR3 spans 13 residues. The germline gives CDR1 SEHNR, CDR2 FQNEAQ (reference sequence). V shed 3 bases and J shed 1 base, with 6 bases lying between them. This CDR3 is CASSFGSQETQYF. For the CDR3, the DNA is TGTGCCAGCAGCTTCGGTAGCCAAGAGACCCAGTACTTC.

The genes are TRBV5-1 and TRBJ2-5, with 7 bases matching TRBD1. The trim removed 3 bases at V and 2 bases at J, leaving 4 bases unmatched. Germline CDR1 and CDR2: SGHRS and YFSETQ. This CDR3 region has 14 residues. CDR3 nucleotide sequence: TGCGCCAGCAGCTCGGGACAGCGTCAAGAGACCCAGTACTTC. It encodes CASSSGQRQETQYF.

V is TRBV2 and J is TRBJ2-1; 10 bases match TRBD2. J was trimmed by 12 bases and V by 1 base; bases with no gene match: 15. CDR1 SNHLY and CDR2 FYNNEI come from the germline V gene. CDR3 length: 17 amino acids. CDR3 coding DNA: TGTGCCAGCAGTGAAGAGTCAGCAGGACTAGCGGCGCTGGGGCAGTTCTTC. Encoded protein: CASSEESAGLAALGQFF. Variable domain in full (rest from reference TRBV2 and TRBJ2-1): EPEVTQTPSHQVTQMGQEVILRCVPISNHLYFYWYRQILGQKVEFLVSFYNNEISEKSEIFDDQFSVERPDGSNFTLKIRSTKLEDSAMYFCASSEESAGLAALGQFFGPGTRLTVL.

The rearrangement links TRBV5-5 to TRBJ2-1; 7 bases align to TRBD2. Germline CDR1 is SGHKS and CDR2 is YYEKEE (reference sequence). The CDR3 totals 16 residues. Trimming at V came to 4 bases and at J to 3 bases, leaving 10 bases not matched to a gene. CDR3 residues: CASSPGGGANYNEQFF. The CDR3 bases are TGTGCCAGCAGCCCCGGCGGGGGAGCCAACTACAATGAGCAGTTCTTC.

In regard to this clone: In the same sample, other DNA sequences code for this CDR3. This sequence joins TRBV5-1 and TRBJ1-1; TRBD1 aligns across 9 bases. This CDR3 comprises 14 residues. Germline V lookup: CDR1 SGHRS, CDR2 YFSETQ. After removal of 4 bases from V and 1 base from J, the junction contained 2 bases not matched to a gene. Here the CDR3 reads CASSPGQGNTEAFF. The CDR3 DNA is TGCGCCAGCAGCCCGGGACAGGGGAACACTGAAGCTTTCTTT. The full variable domain, rest sourced from reference TRBV5-1 and TRBJ1-1, is KAGVTQTPRYLIKTRGQQVTLSCSPISGHRSVSWYQQTPGQGLQFLFEYFSETQRNKGNFPGRFSGRQFSNSRSEMNVSTLELGDSALYLCASSPGQGNTEAFFGQGTRLTVV.

Turning to this clone: Sequence at one end of the junction differs from germline and may be a read error. J is TRBJ1-2 and V is TRBV7-2; possibly TRBD1 for D (6 bases). CDR1 and CDR2 (germline): SGHTA, FQGNSA. The CDR3 has 13 residues. CDR3 DNA: TGTGCCAGCAGCTTAGGGGGAAAAGGGGGTCCCTCCTTC. This sequence encodes CASSLGGKGGPSF. The full variable domain, completed using reference TRBV7-2 and TRBJ1-2, is GAGVSQSPSNKVTEKGKDVELRCDPISGHTALYWYRQSLGQGLEFLIYFQGNSAPDKSGLPSDRFSAERTGGSVSTLTIQRTQQEDSAVYLCASSLGGKGGPSFGSGTRLTVV.

V gene TRBV24-1 combines with J gene TRBJ1-5; D remains ambiguous. CDR3 length equals 14 residues. CDR1 is KGHDR and CDR2 is SFDVKD in the germline V gene. Between the trimmed V and J ends, which lost 7 bases and 9 bases, there was a span of 18 bases. The CDR3 bases are TGTGCCACCAGCTCTCAAGCGGCTCTGGGGCCCCAGCATTTT. This translates into CATSSQAALGPQHF.

The V and J genes are TRBV28 and TRBJ2-7, with 8 positions matching TRBD2. Trimming cost V 7 bases and J 4 bases; bases outside gene matches: 6. Germline CDR1 is MDHEN and CDR2 is SYDVKM. The CDR3 totals 13 residues. The CDR3 coding sequence is TGTGCCAGCACCCGGGGGGGCGTATACGAGCAGTACTTC. It translates to CASTRGGVYEQYF.

The chain combines TRBV14 with TRBJ2-7; no firm D call. This CDR3 comprises 17 residues. V lost 2 bases and J 0 bases, leaving 17 bases between the germline ends. From germline, CDR1 is SGHDN and CDR2 FVKESK. The CDR3 region has the DNA TGTGCCAGCAGCCAATACATCGGTCAGCGAAGCTCCTACGAGCAGTACTTC. Its translation: CASSQYIGQRSSYEQYF.

The chain couples TRBV10-3 to TRBJ1-2, with a tentative D call TRBD1 (5 bases). The CDR3 has 15 amino acids. From germline, CDR1 is ENHRY and CDR2 SYGVKD. Trimming stripped 2 bases from V and 8 bases from J, with 18 bases between. The CDR3 nucleotides are TGTGCCATCAGTGAGCCGGAGGGACCTTGGGACGGCTACACCTTC. The encoded protein is CAISEPEGPWDGYTF.

The chain carries TRBV4-2 and TRBJ2-5, with TRBD2 as a possible D gene (5 bases). This CDR3 is 17 amino acids long. V dropped 0 bases and J dropped 4 bases, with 18 bases sitting between them. CDR1 is LGHNA and CDR2 is YNFKEQ in the germline V gene. In nucleotides, the CDR3 is TGTGCCAGCAGCCAAGATGCGGGTTTGAAGGGATCAGAGACCCAGTACTTC. Residues: CASSQDAGLKGSETQYF.

This clone appeared once. The gene calls are TRBV27 and TRBJ1-4, with a possible D match to TRBD1 (5 bases). The germline V gene has CDR1 MNHEY and CDR2 SMNVEV (reference sequence). The CDR3 runs to 18 residues. Trimming left V 6 bases short and J 3 bases short, with 23 bases between. CDR3: CASSRGRVLRNPNEKLFF. CDR3 coding DNA: TGTGCCAGCAGCCGGGGGAGGGTGTTGCGTAACCCTAATGAAAAACTGTTTTTT.

This clone was seen many times. The V call is TRBV2, the J call TRBJ1-5; 8 bases match TRBD1. V lost 6 bases to trimming and J lost 6 bases; unmatched junction nucleotides: 7. CDR1 and CDR2 (germline): SNHLY, FYNNEI. This CDR3 spans 14 amino acids. The CDR3 is CASSQTGAGQPQHF. The CDR3 nucleotides are TGTGCCAGCAGCCAGACAGGGGCGGGTCAGCCCCAGCATTTT.

The gene calls are TRBV19 and TRBJ1-2; unclear D gene. V lost 0 bases, J lost 2 bases, and 16 bases lay in between. This CDR3 has 17 amino acids. Germline CDR1 is LNHDA and CDR2 is SQIVND (reference sequence). The chain's CDR3 is CASSIEVRWTQNYGYTF. Written as DNA, the CDR3 is TGTGCCAGTAGTATAGAAGTACGTTGGACTCAGAACTATGGCTACACCTTC.

This clone has only one observation. J is TRBJ2-7 and V is TRBV6-5; D uncertain. The CDR3 contains 15 residues. The ends were cut back, 2 bases at V and 2 bases at J, with 13 bases in the middle. The germline gives CDR1 MNHEY, CDR2 SVGAGI. The CDR3 spells CASSYGQYVAYEQYF. The CDR3 DNA is TGTGCCAGCAGTTACGGGCAGTACGTCGCCTACGAGCAGTACTTC.